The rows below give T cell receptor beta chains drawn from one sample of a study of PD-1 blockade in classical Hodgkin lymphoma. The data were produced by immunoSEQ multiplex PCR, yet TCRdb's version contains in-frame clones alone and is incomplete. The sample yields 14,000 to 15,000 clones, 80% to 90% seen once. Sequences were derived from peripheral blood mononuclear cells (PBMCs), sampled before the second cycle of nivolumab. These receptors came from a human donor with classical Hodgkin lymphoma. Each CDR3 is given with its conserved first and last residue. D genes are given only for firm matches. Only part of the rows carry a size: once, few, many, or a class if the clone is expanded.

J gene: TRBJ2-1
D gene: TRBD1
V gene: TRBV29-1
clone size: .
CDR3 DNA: TGCAGCGTTGAATGGGGGGACAGGAGTGTCTTC
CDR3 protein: CSVEWGDRSVF

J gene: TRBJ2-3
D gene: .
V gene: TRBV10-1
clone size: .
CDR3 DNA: TGCGCCAGCAGTGATTATAGTGAGGGTACGGACACAGATACGCAGTATTTT
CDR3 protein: CASSDYSEGTDTDTQYF

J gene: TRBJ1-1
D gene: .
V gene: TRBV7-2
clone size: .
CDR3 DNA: TGTGCCAGCAGCTTACAGGCAGGGGTTGAAGAAGCTTTCTTT
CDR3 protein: CASSLQAGVEEAFF

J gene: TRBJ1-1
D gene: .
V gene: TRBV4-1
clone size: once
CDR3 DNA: TGCGCCAGCAGCCAAGAACCGGTAGTAACCACTGAAGCTTTCTTT
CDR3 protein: CASSQEPVVTTEAFF

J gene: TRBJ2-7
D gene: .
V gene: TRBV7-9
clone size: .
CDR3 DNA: TGTGCCAGCAGCCCGGGAAGAGAGCAGTACTTC
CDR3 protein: CASSPGREQYF

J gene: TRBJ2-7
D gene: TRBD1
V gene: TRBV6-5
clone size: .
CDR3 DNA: TGTGCCAGCAGTTACGATCGGACAGGGATCTACGAGCAGTACTTC
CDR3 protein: CASSYDRTGIYEQYF

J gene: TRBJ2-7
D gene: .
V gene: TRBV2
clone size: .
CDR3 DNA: TGTGCCAGCCGACAGGACTCCTACGAGCAGTACTTC
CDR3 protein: CASRQDSYEQYF

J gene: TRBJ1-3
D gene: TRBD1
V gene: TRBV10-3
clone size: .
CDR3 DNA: TGTGCCATCAGGACAGGGTTTGGAAACACCATATATTTT
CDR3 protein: CAIRTGFGNTIYF

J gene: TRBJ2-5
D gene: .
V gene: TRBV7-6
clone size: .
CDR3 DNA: TGTGCCAGCAGCCGAACCCGACAAGAGACCCAGTACTTC
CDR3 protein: CASSRTRQETQYF

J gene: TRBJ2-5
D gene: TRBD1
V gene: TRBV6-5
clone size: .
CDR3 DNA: TGTGCCAGCAGTACACACAGGGGGGCGGGTGAGACCCAGTACTTC
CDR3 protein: CASSTHRGAGETQYF

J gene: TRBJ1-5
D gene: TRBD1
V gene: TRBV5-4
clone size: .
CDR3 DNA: TGTGCCAGCAGCCGAGGGGGCGGAGAGGCCCAGCATTTT
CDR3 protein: CASSRGGGEAQHF

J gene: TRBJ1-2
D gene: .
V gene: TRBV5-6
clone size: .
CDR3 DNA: TGTGCCAGCAGCTCCCAGGACTATGGCTACACCTTC
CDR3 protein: CASSSQDYGYTF

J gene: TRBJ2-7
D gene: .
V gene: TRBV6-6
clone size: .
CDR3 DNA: TGTGCCAGCAGCCCCGACAGGCTGCTCCAGTACTTC
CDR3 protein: CASSPDRLLQYF

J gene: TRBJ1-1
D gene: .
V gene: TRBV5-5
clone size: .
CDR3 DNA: TGTGCCAGCAGCTTGGTTTCCCGCGGGAACACTGAAGCTTTCTTT
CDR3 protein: CASSLVSRGNTEAFF

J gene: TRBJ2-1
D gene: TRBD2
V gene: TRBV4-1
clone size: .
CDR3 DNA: TGCGCCAGCAGCCAAGATTTCCTAGCGGGGGTAAACAATGAGCAGTTCTTC
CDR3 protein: CASSQDFLAGVNNEQFF

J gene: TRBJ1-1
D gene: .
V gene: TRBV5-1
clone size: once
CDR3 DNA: TGCGCCAGCAGCTTTGGGGGAACCATGAACACTGAAGCTTTCTTT
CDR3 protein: CASSFGGTMNTEAFF

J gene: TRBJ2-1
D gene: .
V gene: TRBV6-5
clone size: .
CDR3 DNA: TGTGCCAGCAGTTACGTGGACGGGCTCAATGAGCAGTTCTTC
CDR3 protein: CASSYVDGLNEQFF

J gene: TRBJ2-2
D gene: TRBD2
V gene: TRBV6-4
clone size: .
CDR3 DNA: TGTGCCAGCAGTGAAATAGCGGGGGCAAGGACCGGGGAGCTGTTTTTT
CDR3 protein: CASSEIAGARTGELFF

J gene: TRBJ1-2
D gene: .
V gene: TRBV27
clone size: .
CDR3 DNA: TGTGCCAGCAGTTACCGTGCGGGCACTAACTATGGCTACACCTTC
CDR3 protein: CASSYRAGTNYGYTF

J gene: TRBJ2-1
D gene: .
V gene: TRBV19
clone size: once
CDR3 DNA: TGTGCCAGTAGTAAAATCCCTGGTAGCATGGCGCAGTTCTTC
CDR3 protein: CASSKIPGSMAQFF

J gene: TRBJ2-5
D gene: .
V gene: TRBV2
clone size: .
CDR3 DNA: TGTGCCAGCAGTTCCCAAGGGGGGGCTGAGACCCAGTACTTC
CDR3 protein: CASSSQGGAETQYF

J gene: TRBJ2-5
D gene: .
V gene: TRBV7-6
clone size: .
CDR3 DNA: TGTGCCAGCAGCTTAGACAGGGTTGAGACCCAGTACTTC
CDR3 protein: CASSLDRVETQYF

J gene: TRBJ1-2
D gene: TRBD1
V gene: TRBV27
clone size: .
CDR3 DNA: TGTGCCAGCAGTTCTCAGACAGGGGCTGGCTACACCTTC
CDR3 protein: CASSSQTGAGYTF

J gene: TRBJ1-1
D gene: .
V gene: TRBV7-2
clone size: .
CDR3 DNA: TGTGCCAGCAGCTTAGCGACCGGCAGCGGTGAAGCTTTCTTT
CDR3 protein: CASSLATGSGEAFF

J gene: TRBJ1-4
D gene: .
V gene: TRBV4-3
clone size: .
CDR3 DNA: TGCGCCAGCAGCCAAGAATCTCCGGGGCTGGCAACTAATGAAAAACTGTTTTTT
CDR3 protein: CASSQESPGLATNEKLFF

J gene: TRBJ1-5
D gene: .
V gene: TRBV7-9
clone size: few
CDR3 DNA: TGTGCCAGCAGCTCAAGACGTGGTCAGCCCCAGCATTTT
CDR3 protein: CASSSRRGQPQHF

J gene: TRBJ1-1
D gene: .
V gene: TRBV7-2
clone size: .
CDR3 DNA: TGTGCCAGCAGCTTAGCGAGGGTAGAAGCTTTCTTT
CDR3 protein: CASSLARVEAFF

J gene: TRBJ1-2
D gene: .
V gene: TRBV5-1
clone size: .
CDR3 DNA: TGCGCCAGCAGCTTGGAGGGACCGAACTATGGCTACACCTTC
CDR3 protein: CASSLEGPNYGYTF

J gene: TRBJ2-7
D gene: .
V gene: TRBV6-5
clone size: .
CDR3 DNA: TGTGCCACCTCGGACCCTTTTTCCTACGAGCAGTACTTC
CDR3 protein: CATSDPFSYEQYF

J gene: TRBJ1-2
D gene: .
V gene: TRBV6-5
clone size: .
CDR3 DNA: TGTGCCACCGAGGAGGGGGGGGGCTATGGCTACACCTTC
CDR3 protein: CATEEGGGYGYTF

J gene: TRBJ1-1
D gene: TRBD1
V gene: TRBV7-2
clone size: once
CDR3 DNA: TGTGCCAGCAGCTCGACAGGGGAAACTGAAGCTTTCTTT
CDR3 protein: CASSSTGETEAFF

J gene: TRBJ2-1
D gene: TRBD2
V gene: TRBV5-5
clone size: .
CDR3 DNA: TGTGCCAGCAGCATGACTAGCGGGGTTTACAATGAGCAGTTCTTC
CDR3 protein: CASSMTSGVYNEQFF

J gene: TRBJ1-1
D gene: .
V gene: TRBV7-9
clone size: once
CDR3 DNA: TGTGCCGGCAGCTTAGATGAGGGGGCTGAAGCTTTCTTT
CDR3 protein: CAGSLDEGAEAFF

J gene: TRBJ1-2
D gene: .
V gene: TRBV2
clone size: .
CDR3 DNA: TGTGCCAGCAGTTACGACACTTATAACTATGGCTACACCTTC
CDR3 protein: CASSYDTYNYGYTF

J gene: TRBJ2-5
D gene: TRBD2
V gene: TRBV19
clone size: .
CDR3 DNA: TGTGCCAGTAGTATCGAAAGCAGAGTAGCGGGGGAGCTCCAAGAGACCCAGTACTTC
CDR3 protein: CASSIESRVAGELQETQYF

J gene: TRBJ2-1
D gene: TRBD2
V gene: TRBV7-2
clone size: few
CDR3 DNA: TGTGCCAGCAGCTTAGGTCCCGCAGCTAGCGGGGCGCCCAATGAGCAGTTCTTC
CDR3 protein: CASSLGPAASGAPNEQFF

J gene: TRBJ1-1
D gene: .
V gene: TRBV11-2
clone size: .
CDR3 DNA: TGTGCCAGCAGCTTAGATTCAGATAACACTGAAGCTTTCTTT
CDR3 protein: CASSLDSDNTEAFF

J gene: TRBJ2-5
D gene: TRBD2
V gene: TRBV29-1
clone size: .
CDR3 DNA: TGCAGCGTCTTGTGGAGCGGGGGGCAAGAGACCCAGTACTTC
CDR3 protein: CSVLWSGGQETQYF

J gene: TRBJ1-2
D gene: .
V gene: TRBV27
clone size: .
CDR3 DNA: TGTGCCAGCAGTTTATGGGGACCCGGGGAGGGCTACACCTTC
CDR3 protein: CASSLWGPGEGYTF

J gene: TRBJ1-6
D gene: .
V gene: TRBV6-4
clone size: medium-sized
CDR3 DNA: TGTGCCAGCAGTCCCGCGACAGGCTCACCCCTCCACTTT
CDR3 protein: CASSPATGSPLHF

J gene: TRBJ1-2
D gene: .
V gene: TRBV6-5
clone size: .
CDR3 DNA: TGTGCCAGCAGTCTAGATAGGTGGCGCTACACCTTC
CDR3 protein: CASSLDRWRYTF

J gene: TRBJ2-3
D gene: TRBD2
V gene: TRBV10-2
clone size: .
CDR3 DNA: TGCGCCAGCAGTGAGCGGGGGGGCACAGATACGCAGTATTTT
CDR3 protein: CASSERGGTDTQYF

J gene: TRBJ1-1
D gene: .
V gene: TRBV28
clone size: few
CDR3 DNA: TGTGCCAGCAGTTTTAACCTTGGGAGAACTGAAGCTTTCTTT
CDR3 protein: CASSFNLGRTEAFF

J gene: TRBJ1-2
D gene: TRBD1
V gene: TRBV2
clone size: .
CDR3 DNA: TGTGCCAGCATCACGGGACAGGGGTATGGCTACACCTTC
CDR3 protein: CASITGQGYGYTF

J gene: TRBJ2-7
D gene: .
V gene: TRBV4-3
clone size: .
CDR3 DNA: TGCGCCAGCAGCCTTGGCCGGGGGCAAGTATACGAGCAGTACTTC
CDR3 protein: CASSLGRGQVYEQYF

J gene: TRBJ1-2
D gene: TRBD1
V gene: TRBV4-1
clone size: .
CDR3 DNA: TGCGCCAGCAGCCAAGGCAGGGGGGATGGCTACACCTTC
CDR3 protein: CASSQGRGDGYTF

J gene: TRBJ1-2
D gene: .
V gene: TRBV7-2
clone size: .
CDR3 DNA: TGTGCCAGCAGCGTTAACGGCAGGGCCGACTATGGCTACACCTTC
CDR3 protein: CASSVNGRADYGYTF

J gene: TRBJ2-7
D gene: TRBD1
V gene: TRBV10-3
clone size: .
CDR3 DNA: TGTGCCATCAAAGACGCCGGGCAGGGGGCGTACGAGCAGTACTTC
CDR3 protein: CAIKDAGQGAYEQYF

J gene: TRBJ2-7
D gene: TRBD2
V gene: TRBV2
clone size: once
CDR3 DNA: TGTGCCAGCAGTGAAGAAGTAGCGGGATTCTACGAGCAGTACTTC
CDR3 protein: CASSEEVAGFYEQYF

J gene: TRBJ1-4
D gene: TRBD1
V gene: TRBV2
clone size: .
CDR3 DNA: TGTGCCAGCGCAAAGACAGGGGGGGAAGATGAAAAACTGTTTTTT
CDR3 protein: CASAKTGGEDEKLFF

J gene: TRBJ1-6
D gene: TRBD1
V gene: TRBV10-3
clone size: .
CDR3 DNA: TGTGCCATCAGTGAGTCGGACAGGGGGAATTCACCCCTCCACTTT
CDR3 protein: CAISESDRGNSPLHF

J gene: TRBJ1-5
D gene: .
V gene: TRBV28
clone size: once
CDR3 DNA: TGTGCCAGCAGTTCCCTACGGGGTTGGCAGCCCCAGCATTTT
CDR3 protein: CASSSLRGWQPQHF

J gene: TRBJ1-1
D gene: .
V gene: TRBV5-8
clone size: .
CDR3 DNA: TGTGCCAGCAGCTTGCGGCAGACCATGAACACTGAAGCTTTCTTT
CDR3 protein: CASSLRQTMNTEAFF

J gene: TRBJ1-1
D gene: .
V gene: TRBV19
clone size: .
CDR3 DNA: TGTGCCAGTAGTCCCCCGGACAGAGACACTGAAGCTTTCTTT
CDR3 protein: CASSPPDRDTEAFF

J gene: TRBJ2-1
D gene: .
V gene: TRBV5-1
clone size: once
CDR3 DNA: TGCGCCAGCAGCTTGGAGCAACAGGGTGGCAATGAGCAGTTCTTC
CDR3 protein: CASSLEQQGGNEQFF

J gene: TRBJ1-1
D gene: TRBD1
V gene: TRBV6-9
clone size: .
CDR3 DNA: TGTGCCAGCAGTTACGAGGGACAGTCAGCTTTCTTT
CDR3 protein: CASSYEGQSAFF

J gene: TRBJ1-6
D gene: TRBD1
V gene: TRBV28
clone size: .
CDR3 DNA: TGTGCCAGCAGGGGGACAGGGATTGGCTATAATTCACCCCTCCACTTT
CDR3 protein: CASRGTGIGYNSPLHF